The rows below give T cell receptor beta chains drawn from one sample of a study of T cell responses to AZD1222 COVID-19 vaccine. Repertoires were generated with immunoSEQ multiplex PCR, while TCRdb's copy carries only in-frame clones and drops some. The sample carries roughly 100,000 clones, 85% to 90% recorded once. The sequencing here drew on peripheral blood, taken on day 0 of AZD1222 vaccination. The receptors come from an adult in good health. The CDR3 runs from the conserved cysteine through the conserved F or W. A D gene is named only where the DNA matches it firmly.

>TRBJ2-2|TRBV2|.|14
TGTGCCAGCATGAGGTCAGACAACACCGGGGAGCTGTTTTTT
CASMRSDNTGELFF
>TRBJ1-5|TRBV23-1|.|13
TGCGCCAGCAAGGGACTTTCCGACCACCGCCAGCATTTT
CASKGLSDHRQHF
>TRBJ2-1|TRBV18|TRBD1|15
TGTGCCAGCTCACCATCCAGGGGGCCTAGGAATGAGCAGTTCTTC
CASSPSRGPRNEQFF
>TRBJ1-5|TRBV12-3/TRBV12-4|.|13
TGTGCCAGCAGCCCCGGGAGCAATCAGCCCCAGCATTTT
CASSPGSNQPQHF
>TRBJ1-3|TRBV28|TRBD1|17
TGTGCCAGCAGTTTACCCTACAGGGGGCATTTAGGAAACACCATATATTTT
CASSLPYRGHLGNTIYF
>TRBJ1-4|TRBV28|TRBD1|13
TGTGCCAGCAGCAGGGACAGAAATGAAAAACTGTTTTTT
CASSRDRNEKLFF
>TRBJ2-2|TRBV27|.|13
TGTGCCAGCAGTGCCGCGGGTCTGGGGGAGCTGTTTTTT
CASSAAGLGELFF
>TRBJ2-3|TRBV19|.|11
TGTGCCGTCGCTAGCACAGATACGCAGTATTTT
CAVASTDTQYF
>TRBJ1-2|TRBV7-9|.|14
TGTGCCAGCAGCTCTTCTGCCAGGGTCTATGGCTACACCTTC
CASSSSARVYGYTF
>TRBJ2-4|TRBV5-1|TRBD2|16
TGCGCCAGCAGCTTAGGACTAGCCGCCGCCAAAAACATTCAGTACTTC
CASSLGLAAAKNIQYF